This T cell receptor beta chain was identified during a study of control samples from healthy donors and cancer patients. This CDR3 is 18 amino acids long. The germline gives CDR1 LNHDA, CDR2 SQIVND (reference sequence). Trimming removed 6 bases from V and 3 bases from J, with 26 bases in between. TCRdb's table, derived via immunoSEQ multiplex PCR, lists solely in-frame clones and lacks some. The repertoire has around 170,000 clones, just over 90% of them found once; the top ten carry over 1.1%. The TCR originated in a man younger than 45 in good health. The source material was blood. The chain joins TRBV19 to TRBJ2-5; D is perhaps TRBD2 (6 bases). This chain's CDR3 is CASSHARGSILSEETQYF. In DNA, the CDR3 is TGTGCCAGTAGCCACGCGCGGGGTAGCATCCTGTCGGAAGAGACCCAGTACTTC.